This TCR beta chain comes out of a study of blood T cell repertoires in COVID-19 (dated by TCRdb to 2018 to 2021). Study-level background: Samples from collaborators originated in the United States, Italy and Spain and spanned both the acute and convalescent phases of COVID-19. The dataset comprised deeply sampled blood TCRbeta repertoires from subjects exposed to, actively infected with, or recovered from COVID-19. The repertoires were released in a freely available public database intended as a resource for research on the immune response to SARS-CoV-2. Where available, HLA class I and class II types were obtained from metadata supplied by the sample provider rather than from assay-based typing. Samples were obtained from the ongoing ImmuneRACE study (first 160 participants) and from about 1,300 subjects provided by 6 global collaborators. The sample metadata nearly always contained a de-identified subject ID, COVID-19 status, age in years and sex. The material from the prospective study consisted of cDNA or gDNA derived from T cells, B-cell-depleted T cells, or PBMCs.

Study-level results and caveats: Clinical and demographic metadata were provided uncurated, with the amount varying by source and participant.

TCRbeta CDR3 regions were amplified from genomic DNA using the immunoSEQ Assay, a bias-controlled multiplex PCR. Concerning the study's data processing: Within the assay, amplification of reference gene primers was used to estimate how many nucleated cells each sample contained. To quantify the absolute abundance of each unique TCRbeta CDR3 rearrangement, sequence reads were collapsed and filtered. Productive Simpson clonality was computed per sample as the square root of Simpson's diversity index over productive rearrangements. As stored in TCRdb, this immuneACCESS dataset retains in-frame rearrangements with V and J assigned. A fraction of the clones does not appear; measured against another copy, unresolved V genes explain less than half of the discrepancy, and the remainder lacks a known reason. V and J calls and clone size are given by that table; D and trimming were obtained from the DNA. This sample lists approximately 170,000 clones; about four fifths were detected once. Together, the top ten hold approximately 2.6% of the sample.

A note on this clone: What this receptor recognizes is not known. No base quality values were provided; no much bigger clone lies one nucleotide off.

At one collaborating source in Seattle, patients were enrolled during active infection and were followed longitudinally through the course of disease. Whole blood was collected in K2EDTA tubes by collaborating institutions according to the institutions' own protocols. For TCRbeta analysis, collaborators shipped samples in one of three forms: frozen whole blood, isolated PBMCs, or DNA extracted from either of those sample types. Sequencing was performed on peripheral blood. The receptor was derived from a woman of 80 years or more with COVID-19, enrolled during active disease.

CDR3 sequence: CASKLDTTSNEQFF. The base sequence is TGCGCCAGCAAGCTGGACACTACGAGCAATGAGCAGTTCTTC. The chain links TRBV5-1 with TRBJ2-1; the D gene is possibly TRBD1, with 5 bases matching. CDR1 is given as SGHRS and CDR2 as YFSETQ, both from the germline V gene. V drops 6 bases and J drops 6 bases, leaving 16 bases in between. The CDR3 contains 14 residues, cysteine and phenylalanine counted. Solely the CDR3 DNA is kept, with 42 bases framed from the first base. Here the CDR3 is joined to the reference TRBV5-1 and TRBJ2-1 genes, and the full variable domain is: KAGVTQTPRYLIKTRGQQVTLSCSPISGHRSVSWYQQTPGQGLQFLFEYFSETQRNKGNFPGRFSGRQFSNSRSEMNVSTLELGDSALYLCASKLDTTSNEQFFGPGTRLTVL.